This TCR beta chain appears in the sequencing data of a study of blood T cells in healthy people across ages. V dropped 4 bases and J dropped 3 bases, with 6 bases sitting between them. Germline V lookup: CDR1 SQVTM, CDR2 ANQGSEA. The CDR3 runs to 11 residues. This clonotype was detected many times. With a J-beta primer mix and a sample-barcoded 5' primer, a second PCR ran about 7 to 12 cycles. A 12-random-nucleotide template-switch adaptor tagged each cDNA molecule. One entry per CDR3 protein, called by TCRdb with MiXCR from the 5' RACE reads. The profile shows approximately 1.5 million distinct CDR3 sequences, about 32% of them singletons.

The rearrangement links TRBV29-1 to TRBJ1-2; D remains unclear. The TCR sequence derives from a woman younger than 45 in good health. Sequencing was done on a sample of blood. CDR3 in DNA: TGCAGCGTTGGGGTTGACTATGGCTACACCTTC. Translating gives CSVGVDYGYTF.